In this sample, the clone carrying this TCR beta chain turned up once. Its specificity is unknown. The sample is drawn from a study of CD8+ T cells in alopecia areata. In the study overall: Those patients who were treated received oral tofacitinib, which was given at 5 to 10 mg twice daily for moderate-to-severe alopecia areata. People stayed on tofacitinib for 6 to 18 months, then stopped the drug for 6 months. General observations from the study: Throughout tofacitinib, many expanded lesional clones continued to persist in scalp and blood. Higher clonality than in normal scalp was seen in lesional scalp, especially alopecia totalis/universalis.

Germline V gene lookup returns CDR1 KGHSH and CDR2 LQKENI. The CDR3 extends over 14 amino acids. Trimming cost V 3 bases and J 5 bases, with 13 bases left between them. Treatment in this sample: oral pan-JAK inhibitor, 5-10 mg twice daily. Extraction and reverse transcription of RNA yielded cDNA as the sequencing template. Profiled with immunoSEQ multiplex PCR; TCRdb holds only in-frame clones, not every one. Of around 200,000 clones listed, about three fifths are singletons. This specimen was CD4+ T cells sorted from blood, taken at week 4, from a patient treated with tofacitinib. The chain uses TRBV18 and TRBJ1-2; D may be TRBD1 (6 bases). This receptor was taken from a human donor with alopecia areata. As DNA, the CDR3 is TGTGCCAGCTCACCCGCACAGGGACGGTATGGCTACACCTTC. This encodes CASSPAQGRYGYTF.